These T cell receptor beta chains were read from a single sample in a study of patients and donors after allogeneic stem cell transplantation. TCRdb reprocessed the RT-PCR reads with MiXCR, giving one entry per CDR3 protein. The repertoire holds about 400,000 distinct CDR3 sequences, with approximately 16% as singletons. The specimen was blood, either unsorted or a sorted T cell fraction (not recorded which). These receptors all stem from a human donor who was either an allogeneic HSCT recipient or a stem cell or donor lymphocyte infusion donor (not recorded which). It is not recorded whose cells these are; they may come from a transplant donor. The CDR3 runs from the conserved cysteine through the conserved F or W. D genes are given only for firm matches. Clone size is given for some rows only: seen once, a few or many times, or a class if the clone is expanded.

.	TRBV20-1	TRBJ1-5	.	TGCAGTGCTACTGAGGGCAATCAGCCCCAGCATTTT	CSATEGNQPQHF
.	TRBV6-2/TRBV6-3	TRBJ1-1	.	TGTGCCAGCAGACCCTTTAGCGTGGACACTGAAGCTTTCTTT	CASRPFSVDTEAFF
TRBD1	TRBV20-1	TRBJ2-3	few	TGCAGTGCTAGAGCTGCCCCGGGACAGCGGTCCGGGGATACGCAGTATTTT	CSARAAPGQRSGDTQYF
.	TRBV9	TRBJ2-1	few	TGTGCCAGCAGCGTAGCGGGGGGCTCGGTCAATGAGCAGTTCTTC	CASSVAGGSVNEQFF
.	TRBV7-9	TRBJ1-2	few	TGTGCCAGCAGCCAAGAGTATACCTTC	CASSQEYTF
TRBD2	TRBV4-1	TRBJ2-7	.	TGCGCCAGCAGCCAACTATTGCCGGAGGGACTAGAAATTACCTACGAGCAGTACTTC	CASSQLLPEGLEITYEQYF
.	TRBV6-5	TRBJ2-1	many	TGTGCCAGCAGTTACTTGTCGGGAACATCAAACAATGAGCAGTTCTTC	CASSYLSGTSNNEQFF
TRBD2	TRBV5-1	TRBJ2-1	many	TGCGCCAGCAGGGAACTAGCGGGACCCATCGGTCTTGAGCAGTTCTTC	CASRELAGPIGLEQFF
TRBD2	TRBV12-3/TRBV12-4	TRBJ2-1	few	TGTGCCAGCAGTCGGACTAGCGGGATCTATGAGCAGTTCTTC	CASSRTSGIYEQFF
.	TRBV6-1	TRBJ1-5	.	TGTGCCAGCTTATGGGGGGGAGATGCTCGTAATCAGCCCCAGCATTTT	CASLWGGDARNQPQHF
TRBD1	TRBV7-2	TRBJ1-4	many	TGTGCCAGCAGAAAGGGACAGCCAAATGAAAAACTGTTTTTT	CASRKGQPNEKLFF
.	TRBV7-9	TRBJ2-7	few	TGTGCCAGCAGTTTTCGGGGAGGGGGCAACGACGAGCAGTACTTC	CASSFRGGGNDEQYF
.	TRBV12-3/TRBV12-4	TRBJ1-5	many	TGTGCCAGCACCGCAGGACAGTATAGCAATCAGCCCCAGCATTTT	CASTAGQYSNQPQHF
.	TRBV7-9	TRBJ2-2	few	TGTGCCAGCAGCTATTCCCCACTGGGCGCCGGGGAGCTGTTTTTT	CASSYSPLGAGELFF
.	TRBV7-9	TRBJ1-1	few	TGTGCCAGCAGCCCGGAACAGGCCCCACGGGCTTTCTTT	CASSPEQAPRAFF
.	TRBV18	TRBJ2-7	many	TGTGCCAGCTCACCCGGCAGGGGAGACTACGAGCAGTACTTC	CASSPGRGDYEQYF